The source of this T cell receptor (beta chain) is a study of spatial heterogeneity in lung cancer. Whole-study findings and limits: Tumors with more nonsynonymous mutations had more expanded intratumoral alpha and beta TCRs.

This clonotype came up many times. Its cognate antigen is unknown. Stated time point: sample taken at primary tumor resection. TCRdb re-called the 5' RACE reads through MiXCR, storing one row per CDR3 protein. Counted here are fewer than 30,000 distinct CDR3 sequences, just over 7% occurring once; the ten biggest clones make up approximately 25%. The input for sequencing was lung tumor tissue, taken at surgery. The sequence came from a male donor with early-stage non-small cell lung cancer.

CDR3 bases: TGTGCCAGCAGTTACGGCCCGTTCACCCTCCACTTT. Protein: CASSYGPFTLHF. The chain carries TRBV6-2 or TRBV6-3 and TRBJ1-6; no clear D. From germline, CDR1 is MNHEY and CDR2 SVGEGT. The CDR3 sequence is 12 residues long. The V gene lost 2 bases and the J gene lost 14 bases, with 10 bases spanning the gap.